This passage covers 31 T cell receptor beta chains from one sample sequenced in a study of somatic mutations in cytotoxic T cells in rheumatoid arthritis. Sequenced by immunoSEQ multiplex PCR; TCRdb stores in-frame clones only, minus some. There are thousands of clones in the sample; approximately 70% occur only once, and approximately 46% lies in the top ten. The sequencing input was CD8+ T cells sorted from blood. These TCRs come from a man aged 40-50 years in good health.

This sequence joins TRBV28 and TRBJ2-1, with 7 bases matching TRBD1. The CDR3 length is 16 residues. The germline gives CDR1 MDHEN, CDR2 SYDVKM. V dropped 3 bases and J dropped 4; count of bases not matched to a gene: 9. The CDR3 coding sequence is TGTGCCAGCAGTTTCTCTGAGGGGGCTCGTTACAATGAGCAGTTCTTC. Translating gives CASSFSEGARYNEQFF.

This clone was found a few times. The rearrangement links TRBV5-1 to TRBJ1-4; 9 nucleotides align to TRBD1. CDR1 is SGHRS, CDR2 YFSETQ, per germline. J gave up 6 bases and V 2 bases, and 17 bases lay outside the gene matches. The CDR3 is made up of 19 amino acids. The chain's CDR3 is CASSFQTGTGRTLHEKLFF. The CDR3 DNA sequence: TGCGCCAGCAGCTTTCAAACCGGGACAGGGAGGACGCTCCATGAAAAACTGTTTTTT.

This chain joins TRBV5-8 and TRBJ2-7; no clear D. Trimming cost V 0 bases and J 7 bases, with 11 bases left between them. CDR3 length equals 13 residues. The germline V gene has CDR1 SGHTS and CDR2 YDEGEE. This chain's CDR3 is CASSLAAGPEQYV. In DNA, the CDR3 is TGTGCCAGCAGCTTGGCGGCCGGCCCTGAGCAGTACGTC.

This chain connects TRBV28 to TRBJ1-3; possibly TRBD1 for D (5 bases). Germline assignment: CDR1 MDHEN and CDR2 SYDVKM. The CDR3 is 14 residues long. Trimming removed 5 bases from V and 0 bases from J, with 8 bases in between. CDR3 in DNA: TGTGCCAGCAGTCGGGACGGCTCTGGAAACACCATATATTTT. Its protein product is CASSRDGSGNTIYF.

V and J are TRBV5-4 and TRBJ2-7; 9 bases agree with TRBD2. Unmatched junction bases numbered 6, after V lost 4 bases and J lost 7 bases. Germline CDR1 SGHNT, CDR2 YYREEE (reference sequence). The CDR3 totals 13 residues. CDR3 in DNA: TGTGCCAGCAGCGCCTGGCTAGCGGGGGAGCAGTACGTC. Protein sequence: CASSAWLAGEQYV.

There are a few counts of this clone. The rearrangement uses TRBV7-9 and TRBJ1-2, with 9 nucleotides matching TRBD1. The CDR3 has 18 amino acids. Germline CDR1 reads SEHNR; CDR2 reads FQNEAQ (reference sequence). The V segment lost 4 bases and the J segment 2 bases; nucleotides outside the gene matches: 14. The chain's CDR3 is CASSSGFGTGNENYGYTF. The DNA of the CDR3 is TGTGCCAGCAGCTCCGGGTTCGGGACAGGGAACGAAAACTATGGCTACACCTTC.

V and J are TRBV4-2 and TRBJ2-1, with a tentative D call TRBD2 (7 bases). Between the trimmed V and J ends, which lost 8 bases and 1 base, there was a span of 18 bases. The CDR3 is made up of 16 amino acids. Germline loops: CDR1 LGHNA, CDR2 YNFKEQ. CDR3 DNA sequence: TGTGCCAGCGCCACGCGGGGGCAGGGTTCCTACAATGAGCAGTTCTTC. Residues: CASATRGQGSYNEQFF.

The V call is TRBV4-2, the J call TRBJ2-3; TRBD2 aligns across 7 bases. Germline V gives CDR1 LGHNA, CDR2 YNFKEQ. V lost 0 bases, J lost 0 bases, and 6 bases stayed unmatched. This CDR3 is 17 amino acids long. As DNA, the CDR3 is TGTGCCAGCAGCCAAGATGGTCCAGCGGGAAGCACAGATACGCAGTATTTT. It yields the protein CASSQDGPAGSTDTQYF.

The chain employs TRBV28 and TRBJ2-2; 12 bases are a match to TRBD2. This CDR3 is built from 14 residues. Germline assignment: CDR1 MDHEN and CDR2 SYDVKM. J lost 5 bases, V lost 10 bases, and 5 bases had no gene match. This CDR3 is CATTTSGGTGELFF. The CDR3, as DNA: TGTGCCACCACGACTAGCGGGGGAACCGGGGAGCTGTTTTTT.

The table lists this clone with a few counts. This CDR3 is CAIMGQGLYGYTF. The CDR3 bases are TGTGCCATTATGGGGCAGGGCCTTTATGGCTACACCTTC. This chain connects TRBV6-1 to TRBJ1-2, with D possibly TRBD1 on 5 matching bases. The CDR3 runs 13 residues. V lost 10 bases and J 5 bases, leaving 17 bases between the germline ends. CDR1 MNHNS and CDR2 SASEGT come from the germline V gene.

The chain links TRBV27 to TRBJ2-7, with TRBD1 as a possible D gene (7 bases). The germline gives CDR1 MNHEY, CDR2 SMNVEV (reference sequence). The CDR3 extends over 14 amino acids. Trimming stripped 4 bases from V and 5 bases from J, with 15 bases between. The CDR3 here is CASSSTGEANEQYF. Written as DNA, the CDR3 is TGTGCCAGCAGTTCTACAGGGGAGGCGAACGAGCAGTACTTC.

The V gene is TRBV9, the J gene TRBJ1-3; D not certain. The CDR3 length is 15 residues. The ends were cut back, 0 bases at V and 2 bases at J, with 9 bases in the middle. The germline gives CDR1 SGDLS, CDR2 YYNGEE. The chain's CDR3 is CASSVGSVPGNTIYF. The CDR3 bases are TGTGCCAGCAGCGTAGGGAGTGTTCCTGGAAACACCATATATTTT.

V and J are TRBV19 and TRBJ2-7; weak D call: TRBD1 (5 bases). The V gene's germline CDR1 is LNHDA and CDR2 SQIVND (reference sequence). Trimming took off 5 bases at V and 2 bases at J, with 10 bases between the two ends. This CDR3 has 13 residues. The CDR3 DNA follows: TGTGCCAGTAGTCTCGACAGTACCTACGAGCAGTACTTC. This sequence encodes CASSLDSTYEQYF.

The V gene is TRBV28, the J gene TRBJ2-2; weak D call: TRBD1 (6 bases). Germline V gives CDR1 MDHEN, CDR2 SYDVKM. CDR3 size: 17 residues. V lost 1 base to trimming and J lost 4 bases, with 16 bases between them. The CDR3 here is CASSLLGQGSGTGELFF. The DNA of the CDR3 is TGTGCCAGCAGTTTATTGGGGCAGGGGAGCGGCACCGGGGAGCTGTTTTTT.

The V call is TRBV5-5, the J call TRBJ1-1; D is uncertain. CDR1 is SGHKS, CDR2 YYEKEE, per germline (reference sequence). The CDR3 is made up of 13 amino acids. The ends were cut back, 0 bases at V and 0 bases at J, with 3 bases in the middle. In DNA, the CDR3 is TGTGCCAGCAGCTTGGACTTGAACACTGAAGCTTTCTTT. This gives the protein CASSLDLNTEAFF. The full variable domain, completed using reference TRBV5-5 and TRBJ1-1, is DAGVTQSPTHLIKTRGQQVTLRCSPISGHKSVSWYQQVLGQGPQFIFQYYEKEERGRGNFPDRFSARQFPNYSSELNVNALLLGDSALYLCASSLDLNTEAFFGQGTRLTVV.

In this sample, this clone turned up a few times. The chain combines TRBV28 with TRBJ1-5; 9 nucleotides line up with TRBD1. CDR1 MDHEN and CDR2 SYDVKM come from the germline V gene. After removal of 5 bases from V and 11 bases from J, the junction contained 10 bases not matched to a gene. CDR3 length: 14 amino acids. The CDR3 sequence: CASSGDREIGTQHF. DNA for the CDR3: TGTGCCAGCAGTGGGGACAGGGAAATCGGGACCCAGCATTTT. The full variable domain, in which reference TRBV28 and TRBJ1-5 provide the parts outside the CDR3, is DVKVTQSSRYLVKRTGEKVFLECVQDMDHENMFWYRQDPGLGLRLIYFSYDVKMKEKGDIPEGYSVSREKKERFSLILESASTNQTSMYLCASSGDREIGTQHFGDGTRLSIL.

The V call is TRBV10-1, the J call TRBJ2-2, with D possibly TRBD2 on 5 matching bases. CDR3 length: 15 residues. V lost 3 bases to trimming and J lost 5 bases, with 13 bases between them. Germline V gene sequence: CDR1 WNHNN, CDR2 SYGVQD (reference sequence). This CDR3 is CASSDHGIRTGELFF. For the CDR3, the DNA is TGCGCCAGCAGTGATCACGGGATCCGTACCGGGGAGCTGTTTTTT.

This rearrangement joins TRBV7-8 to TRBJ1-5, with a tentative D call TRBD1 (5 bases). This CDR3 has 13 residues. Trimming pared 5 bases from V and 8 bases from J, leaving 13 bases between. Germline CDR1 SGHVS, CDR2 FQNEAQ. In DNA, the CDR3 is TGTGCCAGCAGCCCTAGGGACCTCAAGCCCCAGCATTTT. Translation gives CASSPRDLKPQHF. The complete variable domain, with remaining parts taken from reference TRBV7-8 and TRBJ1-5, reads GAGVSQSPRYKVAKRGQDVALRCDPISGHVSLFWYQQALGQGPEFLTYFQNEAQLDKSGLPSDRFFAERPEGSVSTLKIQRTQQEDSAVYLCASSPRDLKPQHFGDGTRLSIL.

V is TRBV19 and J is TRBJ1-3, with a possible D match to TRBD1 (5 bases). CDR1 is LNHDA, CDR2 SQIVND, per germline (reference sequence). V lost 2 bases and J lost 4, with 9 bases in between. CDR3 length: 14 amino acids. The CDR3 coding sequence is TGTGCCAGTAGTATAAGGGACGGCGGAAACACCATATATTTT. It yields the protein CASSIRDGGNTIYF.

This clone was counted only a few times. The gene calls are TRBV7-9 and TRBJ2-4, with unresolved D. The CDR3 runs to 16 residues. Per germline, CDR1 SEHNR and CDR2 FQNEAQ (reference sequence). The germline V and J ends were trimmed by 1 base and 7 bases, with 17 bases remaining between them. The CDR3 DNA sequence: TGTGCCAGCAGCTTAGTGGGATACGGCTTGCTGAACATTCAGTACTTC. Translated, it gives CASSLVGYGLLNIQYF.

The chain has TRBV28 and TRBJ2-4; 9 bases are a match to TRBD1. The CDR3 length is 21 residues. The ends lost 8 bases at V and 1 base at J; junction bases unmatched: 24. Germline V gene sequence: CDR1 MDHEN, CDR2 SYDVKM. The DNA for the CDR3 is TGTGCCAGCTCCCCGGGCCCGGGACAGGGTCATTCAGGAACGGCCAAAAACATTCAGTACTTC. Translation: CASSPGPGQGHSGTAKNIQYF.

The chain couples TRBV7-9 to TRBJ1-5; unclear D gene. Germline values: CDR1 SEHNR, CDR2 FQNEAQ (reference sequence). V lost 5 bases and J 0 bases, leaving 8 bases between the germline ends. The CDR3 runs to 14 residues. The CDR3 spells CASSPDYSNQPQHF. CDR3 sequence (DNA): TGTGCCAGCAGCCCGGACTATAGCAATCAGCCCCAGCATTTT. Using reference TRBV7-9 and TRBJ1-5 for the parts outside the CDR3, the full variable domain is DTGVSQNPRHKITKRGQNVTFRCDPISEHNRLYWYRQTLGQGPEFLTYFQNEAQLEKSRLLSDRFSAERPKGSFSTLEIQRTEQGDSAMYLCASSPDYSNQPQHFGDGTRLSIL.

The chain combines TRBV29-1 with TRBJ2-2, with D maybe TRBD1 (7 bases). The CDR3 sequence is 17 residues long. Germline-derived CDR1 and CDR2 are SQVTM and ANQGSEA. V was trimmed by 5 bases and J by 2 bases, leaving 21 bases between them. CDR3 DNA: TGCAGCGTTCAACCGACAGGGAGGTATACCAACACCGGGGAGCTGTTTTTT. Translated: CSVQPTGRYTNTGELFF.

This clone was detected a few times. The rearrangement joins TRBV7-6 to TRBJ2-7; 7 positions agree with TRBD1. Germline V gives CDR1 SGHVS, CDR2 FNYEAQ. After removal of 4 bases from V and 2 bases from J, the junction contained 8 bases not matched to a gene. The CDR3 runs 15 residues. CDR3 sequence (DNA): TGTGCCAGCAGCTCAGGGACAGTGGCCCCCTACGAGCAGTACTTC. Amino acids: CASSSGTVAPYEQYF.

This clone was recorded a few times. The chain uses TRBV28 and TRBJ2-1, with D perhaps TRBD1 or TRBD2 (5 bases each). Germline lookup yields CDR1 MDHEN and CDR2 SYDVKM. The CDR3 is 16 amino acids. V lost 8 bases to trimming and J lost 3 bases, with 20 bases between them. Here the CDR3 DNA reads TGTGCCAGCGCAAATTCCCGGGACCGGCACTACAATGAGCAGTTCTTC. Its protein is CASANSRDRHYNEQFF.

V and J are TRBV7-2 and TRBJ1-2, with D possibly TRBD1 on 6 matching bases. V lost 7 bases and J 2 bases, leaving 11 bases between the germline ends. This CDR3 spans 13 amino acids. Germline lookup yields CDR1 SGHTA and CDR2 FQGNSA. The DNA of the CDR3 is TGTGCCAGCACCTATGACAGGAACTATGGCTACACCTTC. Residues: CASTYDRNYGYTF. The variable domain in full, completed from reference TRBV7-2 and TRBJ1-2, reads GAGVSQSPSNKVTEKGKDVELRCDPISGHTALYWYRQSLGQGLEFLIYFQGNSAPDKSGLPSDRFSAERTGGSVSTLTIQRTQQEDSAVYLCASTYDRNYGYTFGSGTRLTVV.

The chain recombines TRBV7-9 with TRBJ1-6, with a possible D match to TRBD1 (5 bases). V was cut by 5 bases and J by 12 bases, with 17 bases left in between. Germline V CDR1 and CDR2: SEHNR, FQNEAQ (reference sequence). The CDR3 is made up of 14 amino acids. The chain's CDR3 is CASSARGSKGPLHF. CDR3 DNA: TGTGCCAGCAGCGCTCGGGGCTCTAAGGGACCCCTCCACTTT. The whole variable domain, remainder taken from reference TRBV7-9 and TRBJ1-6, is DTGVSQNPRHKITKRGQNVTFRCDPISEHNRLYWYRQTLGQGPEFLTYFQNEAQLEKSRLLSDRFSAERPKGSFSTLEIQRTEQGDSAMYLCASSARGSKGPLHFGNGTRLTVT.

This clone was detected a few times. J is TRBJ2-5 and V is TRBV7-8, with 13 bases that match TRBD2. V was pared by 4 bases and J by 1 base, with 12 bases of the junction left unmatched. Germline CDR1 SGHVS, CDR2 FQNEAQ. The CDR3 loop spans 19 amino acids. CDR3 protein: CASSSTGTSGKRGQETQYF. The CDR3 DNA follows: TGTGCCAGCAGCTCAACCGGGACTAGCGGGAAGAGGGGCCAAGAGACCCAGTACTTC.

In DNA form, the CDR3 reads TGTGCCAGCAGTGCCCGGGACAGGGGGCGAAGATATACAACTAATGAAAAACTGTTTTTT. As protein: CASSARDRGRRYTTNEKLFF. This chain uses TRBV27 with TRBJ1-4, with TRBD1 identical over 12 bases. This CDR3 region has 20 residues. In germline, CDR1 is MNHEY, CDR2 SMNVEV (reference sequence). Losses at the gene ends were 5 bases for V and 0 bases for J; bases not matched to a gene: 13.

This chain uses TRBV19 with TRBJ1-5; perhaps TRBD1 as D (5 bases). Germline values: CDR1 LNHDA, CDR2 SQIVND (reference sequence). This CDR3 spans 15 amino acids. Trimming removed 2 bases from V and 2 bases from J, with 10 bases in between. This CDR3 is CASSIQGGGNQPQHF. The CDR3 DNA reads TGTGCCAGTAGTATACAGGGAGGCGGCAATCAGCCCCAGCATTTT.

Judged by abundance, this clone is medium-sized. V and J are TRBV6-1 and TRBJ1-5, with D possibly being TRBD1 (6 bases). CDR1 MNHNS and CDR2 SASEGT come from the germline V gene. Trimming pared 5 bases from V and 3 bases from J, leaving 14 bases between. This CDR3 contains 15 residues. The CDR3 region is CASSLEWTVNQPQHF. In DNA form, the CDR3 reads TGTGCCAGCAGTTTAGAATGGACAGTCAATCAGCCCCAGCATTTT.